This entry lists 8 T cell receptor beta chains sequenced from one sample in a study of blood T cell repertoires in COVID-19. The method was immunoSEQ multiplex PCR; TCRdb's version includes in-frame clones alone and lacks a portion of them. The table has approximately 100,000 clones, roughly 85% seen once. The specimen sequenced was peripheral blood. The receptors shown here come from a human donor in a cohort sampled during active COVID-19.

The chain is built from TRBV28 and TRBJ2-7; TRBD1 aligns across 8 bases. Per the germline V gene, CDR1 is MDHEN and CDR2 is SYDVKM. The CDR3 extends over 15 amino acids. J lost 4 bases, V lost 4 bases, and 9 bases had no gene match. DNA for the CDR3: TGTGCCAGCAGTTCCCCAGGGGGCATCCCTTACGAGCAGTACTTC. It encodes CASSSPGGIPYEQYF.

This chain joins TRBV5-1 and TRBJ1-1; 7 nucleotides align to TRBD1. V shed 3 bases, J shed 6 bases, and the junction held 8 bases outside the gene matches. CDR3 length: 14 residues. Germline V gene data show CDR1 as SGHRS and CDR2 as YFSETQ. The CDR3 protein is CASSSGGGAAEAFF. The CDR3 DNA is TGCGCCAGCAGCTCGGGAGGGGGCGCGGCTGAAGCTTTCTTT.

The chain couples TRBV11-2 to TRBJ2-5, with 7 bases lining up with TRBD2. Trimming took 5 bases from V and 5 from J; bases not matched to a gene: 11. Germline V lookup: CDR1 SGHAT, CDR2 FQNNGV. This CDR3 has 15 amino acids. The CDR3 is CASSPQTREGETQYF. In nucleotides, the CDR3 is TGTGCCAGCAGCCCCCAAACGAGGGAGGGGGAGACCCAGTACTTC. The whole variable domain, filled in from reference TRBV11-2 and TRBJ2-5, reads EAGVAQSPRYKIIEKRQSVAFWCNPISGHATLYWYQQILGQGPKLLIQFQNNGVVDDSQLPKDRFSAERLKGVDSTLKIQPAKLEDSAVYLCASSPQTREGETQYFGPGTRLLVL.

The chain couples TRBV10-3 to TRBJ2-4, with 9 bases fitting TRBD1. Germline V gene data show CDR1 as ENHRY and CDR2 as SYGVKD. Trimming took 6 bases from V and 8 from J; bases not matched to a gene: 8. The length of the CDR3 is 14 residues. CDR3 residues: CAISGDRAEDIQYF. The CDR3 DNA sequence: TGTGCCATCAGCGGGGACAGGGCTGAGGACATTCAGTACTTC.

CDR3 DNA sequence: TGTGCCAGCAGTCCCGACAGCTCCTCTGGAAACACCATATATTTT. It translates to CASSPDSSSGNTIYF. The V and J genes are TRBV27 and TRBJ1-3, with D possibly TRBD1 on 5 matching bases. The V and J ends lost 5 bases and 0 bases respectively, with 11 bases between them. The CDR3 runs 15 residues. Germline CDR1 reads MNHEY; CDR2 reads SMNVEV (reference sequence).

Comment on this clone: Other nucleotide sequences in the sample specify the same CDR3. The CDR3 region is CASSLALQETQYF. In DNA, the CDR3 is TGCGCCAGCAGCTTGGCACTCCAAGAGACCCAGTACTTC. The genes are TRBV5-1 and TRBJ2-5; D unclear. CDR1 is SGHRS, CDR2 YFSETQ, per germline. V was clipped by 0 bases and J by 1 base, with 4 bases between them. This CDR3 region has 13 residues.

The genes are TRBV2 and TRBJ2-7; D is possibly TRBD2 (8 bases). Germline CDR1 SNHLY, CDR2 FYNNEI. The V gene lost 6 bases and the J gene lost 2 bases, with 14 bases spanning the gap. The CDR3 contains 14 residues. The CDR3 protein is CASRLAGQTYEQYF. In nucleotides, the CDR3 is TGTGCCAGCAGATTAGCGGGACAGACCTACGAGCAGTACTTC.

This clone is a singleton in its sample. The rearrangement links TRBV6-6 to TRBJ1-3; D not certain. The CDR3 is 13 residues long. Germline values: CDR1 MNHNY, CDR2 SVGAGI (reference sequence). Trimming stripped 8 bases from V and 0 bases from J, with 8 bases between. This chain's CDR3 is CASLQFSGNTIYF. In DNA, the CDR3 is TGTGCCAGCTTACAGTTCTCTGGAAACACCATATATTTT.